These 23 T cell receptor beta chains were all obtained from the same sample, sequenced in a study of cytomegalovirus exposure and HLA in healthy donors. PCR was performed using 60 Vbeta and 13 Jbeta primers. This table comes from immunoSEQ multiplex PCR, and its TCRdb copy is limited to in-frame clones, with some not included. The table has 150,000 or so clones, approximately 80% seen once. Sequencing was performed on PBMCs. These receptors were collected from a man younger than 40 in good health and CMV-seropositive.

The chain uses TRBV9 and TRBJ2-1, with 9 positions matching TRBD1. Germline lookup yields CDR1 SGDLS and CDR2 YYNGEE. The V and J ends lost 4 bases and 10 bases, in that order; junction bases with no gene match: 15. This CDR3 region has 16 residues. The DNA for the CDR3 is TGTGCCAGCAGCCCACGGACAGGGGCGGTTTCGTGGGAGCAGTTCTTC. The encoded protein is CASSPRTGAVSWEQFF.

The chain recombines TRBV4-1 with TRBJ2-2, with D uncertain. Germline V gene sequence: CDR1 MGHRA, CDR2 YSYEKL. Trimming removed 0 bases from V and 7 bases from J, with 3 bases in between. This CDR3 has 12 residues. The CDR3: CASSQDHGELFF. In DNA form, the CDR3 reads TGCGCCAGCAGCCAAGATCACGGGGAGCTGTTTTTT.

V usage is TRBV7-9 and J usage is TRBJ2-3; possibly TRBD2 for D (6 bases). The CDR3 totals 15 residues. V was cut by 3 bases and J by 3 bases, with 13 bases left in between. Germline values: CDR1 SEHNR, CDR2 FQNEAQ (reference sequence). The CDR3 sequence: CASSLRRDSTDTQYF. DNA for the CDR3: TGTGCCAGCAGCTTGAGGCGGGACTCAACAGATACGCAGTATTTT.

In this sample, this clone turned up a few times. This chain uses TRBV28 with TRBJ1-1; D is ambiguous. The CDR3 contains 13 residues. CDR1 is MDHEN and CDR2 is SYDVKM in the germline V gene. With 7 bases removed from V and 1 base from J, the gap between germline ends came to 10 bases. The DNA for the CDR3 is TGTGCCAGCACCTCGCCGGGGAACACTGAAGCTTTCTTT. Protein: CASTSPGNTEAFF.

The chain links TRBV11-2 to TRBJ2-7, with D possibly matching TRBD1 (5 bases). The CDR3 length is 14 residues. Germline CDR1 and CDR2: SGHAT and FQNNGV. V lost 2 bases to trimming and J lost 0 bases, with 8 bases between them. This chain's CDR3 is CASSLNRNSYEQYF. DNA of the CDR3: TGTGCCAGCAGCTTAAACAGGAACTCCTACGAGCAGTACTTC.

The table lists this clone with a count of one. V is TRBV5-4 and J is TRBJ2-7; 9 bases align to TRBD2. V gave up 1 base and J gave up 5 bases; unmatched junction bases: 4. Germline V gene sequence: CDR1 SGHNT, CDR2 YYREEE (reference sequence). This CDR3 is 14 amino acids long. CDR3 DNA: TGTGCCAGCAGCTTGTTTGGACTAGCGCACGAGCAGTACTTC. This sequence encodes CASSLFGLAHEQYF.

The rearrangement links TRBV29-1 to TRBJ2-5; 7 bases align to TRBD2. V dropped 7 bases and J dropped 4; count of bases not matched to a gene: 12. Germline CDR1 SQVTM, CDR2 ANQGSEA. The CDR3 spans 14 residues. The CDR3 coding sequence is TGCAGCGGGGGGGGGAGAGGGCTGGGAGAGACCCAGTACTTC. This sequence encodes CSGGGRGLGETQYF.

The gene calls are TRBV29-1 and TRBJ2-7; TRBD2 matches at 8 bases. Germline V lookup: CDR1 SQVTM, CDR2 ANQGSEA. The CDR3 extends over 14 amino acids. J was trimmed by 7 bases and V by 2 bases; bases with no gene match: 10. The CDR3 DNA reads as TGCAGCGTTGAACTGCCGGGAGGGCCGGATGAGCAGTACTTC. It codes for CSVELPGGPDEQYF.

The J gene is TRBJ2-1, the V gene TRBV27, with D unresolved. Germline V CDR1 and CDR2: MNHEY, SMNVEV (reference sequence). Trimming cost V 0 bases and J 9 bases, with 12 bases left between them. This CDR3 is 14 amino acids long. The chain's CDR3 is CASSLSLLRGEQFF. The CDR3 DNA reads as TGTGCCAGCAGTTTATCACTCTTGCGAGGTGAGCAGTTCTTC.

A note on this clone: Germline and junction disagree at one end, which may indicate a read error. This chain links TRBV6-5 with TRBJ2-3; D perhaps matches TRBD2 (6 bases). The CDR3 length is 16 residues. CDR1 is MNHEY, CDR2 SVGAGI, per germline. CDR3 protein: CASSYLGRGTPDAQYF. CDR3 in DNA: TGTGCCAGCAGTTACCTTGGTCGCGGGACTCCAGATGCGCAGTATTTT.

The chain combines TRBV4-1 with TRBJ1-2; D might be TRBD1 (5 bases). V gave up 0 bases and J gave up 4 bases, with 9 bases separating them. CDR1 and CDR2 (germline): MGHRA, YSYEKL. The CDR3 is made up of 14 amino acids. The CDR3 protein is CASSQDRAGYGYTF. In nucleotides, the CDR3 is TGCGCCAGCAGCCAAGACAGGGCTGGCTATGGCTACACCTTC.

The rearrangement links TRBV6-5 to TRBJ2-5; no reliable D call. CDR1 and CDR2 (germline): MNHEY, SVGAGI. Trimming took off 0 bases at V and 4 bases at J, with 12 bases between the two ends. This CDR3 comprises 15 residues. CDR3 loop: CASSYSTATRETQYF. CDR3 DNA sequence: TGTGCCAGCAGTTACTCGACTGCTACGCGAGAGACCCAGTACTTC.

The chain carries TRBV29-1 and TRBJ1-2, with 7 bases lining up with TRBD1. Germline values: CDR1 SQVTM, CDR2 ANQGSEA. Unmatched junction bases numbered 14, after V lost 6 bases and J lost 4 bases. This CDR3 is 15 amino acids long. CDR3 amino acids: CSVDDRAGKSYGYTF. In nucleotides, the CDR3 is TGCAGCGTCGATGACAGGGCTGGTAAGAGCTATGGCTACACCTTC.

The rearrangement uses TRBV13 and TRBJ2-2, with D possibly TRBD1 on 5 matching bases. The CDR3 contains 14 residues. Looked up from germline, CDR1 is PRHDT and CDR2 is FYEKMQ (reference sequence). Trimming removed 5 bases at V and 2 bases at J, with 9 bases between. As DNA, the CDR3 is TGTGCCAGCAGCCCCGACAGTAACACCGGGGAGCTGTTTTTT. Translating gives CASSPDSNTGELFF.

The V gene is TRBV28, the J gene TRBJ1-1; D gene ambiguous. Per the germline V gene, CDR1 is MDHEN and CDR2 is SYDVKM. The length of the CDR3 is 14 residues. The ends were cut back, 3 bases at V and 7 bases at J, with 15 bases in the middle. CDR3 coding DNA: TGTGCCAGCAGTTTGGCGGGGAGTCGCAGTGAAGCTTTCTTT. This gives the protein CASSLAGSRSEAFF.

The chain couples TRBV7-9 to TRBJ2-1, with unresolved D. Looked up from germline, CDR1 is SEHNR and CDR2 is FQNEAQ (reference sequence). This CDR3 comprises 12 residues. V shed 5 bases and J shed 4 bases, with 6 bases lying between them. The CDR3 DNA sequence: TGTGCCAGCAGCCTTAAATACAATGAGCAGTTCTTC. This encodes CASSLKYNEQFF.

This clone was observed a single time. J is TRBJ1-5 and V is TRBV6-1, with 7 positions matching TRBD1. This CDR3 is 17 amino acids long. V shed 4 bases, J shed 0 bases, and the junction held 9 bases outside the gene matches. Per the germline V gene, CDR1 is MNHNS and CDR2 is SASEGT. The CDR3 DNA is TGTGCCAGCAGTGTAATGCCGGGACAGAATAGCAATCAGCCCCAGCATTTT. Translated, it gives CASSVMPGQNSNQPQHF.

The chain combines TRBV4-2 with TRBJ2-4; 7 nucleotides line up with TRBD1. Germline V gene lookup returns CDR1 LGHNA and CDR2 YNFKEQ. J lost 8 bases, V lost 2 bases, and 6 bases had no gene match. The CDR3 sequence is 14 residues long. CDR3 DNA: TGTGCCAGCAGCCAAAAAGGGGGCGCAGACATTCAGTACTTC. Amino acid sequence: CASSQKGGADIQYF.

This chain connects TRBV19 to TRBJ1-4, with 9 positions matching TRBD1. CDR1 and CDR2 from the germline V gene are LNHDA and SQIVND (reference sequence). Trimming removed 4 bases from V and 11 bases from J; junction bases left unmatched: 8. The CDR3 has 14 residues. The CDR3 nucleotides are TGTGCCAGTAGTAGAAGAGACAGGGGGGAGAAACTGTTTTTT. It encodes CASSRRDRGEKLFF.

The V and J genes are TRBV5-4 and TRBJ2-1; 9 nucleotides align to TRBD1. CDR3 length: 14 amino acids. Germline values: CDR1 SGHNT, CDR2 YYREEE (reference sequence). The V segment lost 2 bases and the J segment 10 bases; nucleotides outside the gene matches: 7. CDR3 loop: CASSLAGTGSEQFF. The CDR3 DNA reads as TGTGCCAGCAGCTTAGCCGGGACAGGGAGCGAGCAGTTCTTC.

The chain has TRBV18 and TRBJ1-2, with 8 bases fitting TRBD1. This CDR3 is built from 14 residues. Per germline, CDR1 KGHSH and CDR2 LQKENI. The V segment lost 0 bases and the J segment 4 bases; nucleotides outside the gene matches: 1. The CDR3 here is CASSPPQGAYGYTF. The CDR3 region has the DNA TGTGCCAGCTCACCACCCCAGGGGGCCTATGGCTACACCTTC.

V and J are TRBV5-1 and TRBJ2-5, with D maybe TRBD1 (6 bases). The CDR3 is 16 amino acids. Germline loops: CDR1 SGHRS, CDR2 YFSETQ. Trimming shortened V by 3 bases and J by 2 bases, and 17 bases separated the two germline ends. CDR3 sequence: CASSSIPTGNQETQYF. Written as DNA, the CDR3 is TGCGCCAGCAGCTCTATCCCTACAGGGAATCAAGAGACCCAGTACTTC.

This chain joins TRBV5-1 and TRBJ2-7, with 10 bases fitting TRBD1. V trimming: 4 bases; J trimming: 6 bases; junction bases outside the gene matches: 19. The CDR3 loop spans 18 amino acids. Germline V lookup: CDR1 SGHRS, CDR2 YFSETQ. DNA for the CDR3: TGCGCCAGCAGCCACGAACCTCCATCGACAGGGGGCTGGAGCGAGCAGTACTTC. Translating it yields CASSHEPPSTGGWSEQYF.